Given below is one T cell receptor (beta chain) in context. The V segment lost 2 bases and the J segment 8 bases; nucleotides outside the gene matches: 7. Germline V gene lookup returns CDR1 GTSNPN and CDR2 SVGIG (reference sequence). The length of the CDR3 is 14 residues. The PCR used 60 Vbeta and 13 Jbeta primers. Repertoires were generated with immunoSEQ multiplex PCR, while TCRdb's copy carries only in-frame clones and drops some. The data show about 140,000 clones, with over 80% seen just once and less than 3.5% held by the top ten. These data are taken from a study of cytomegalovirus exposure and HLA in healthy donors. Study in general: In terms of ancestry, the Caucasian-associated cluster contained roughly 80% of the approximately 430 genotyped donors.

The receptor was isolated from a woman between 25 and 40 years old in good health and CMV-seronegative. The rearrangement uses TRBV30 and TRBJ1-1, with TRBD1 matching 11 bases. Sequenced material: PBMCs. The CDR3 DNA reads as TGTGCCTGGAGTTCTGGGACAGGGGGAACGGAAGCTTTCTTT. Protein: CAWSSGTGGTEAFF.